The subject of this entry is one T cell receptor (beta chain). All enrollees were about 18 to 89 years old and from 25 or so US areas. This specimen belongs to a study of blood T cell repertoires in COVID-19. The overall study: Acute and convalescent COVID-19 samples came from the United States, Italy and Spain. The analysed material was cDNA or gDNA that came from T cells, B-cell-depleted T cells, or PBMCs.

Using immunoSEQ multiplex PCR, the repertoire was profiled, and TCRdb retains in-frame clones only, with some absent. Here the sample spans 220,000 or so clones, roughly 84% being singletons. The junction had 11 bases not matched to a gene; V was cut back by 5 bases and J by 3 bases. Germline V gene data show CDR1 as MNHEY and CDR2 as SMNVEV (reference sequence). There are 16 residues in the CDR3. The TCR comes from a woman in her thirties or forties who had recovered from COVID-19. The chain joins TRBV27 to TRBJ2-7, with 9 nucleotides matching TRBD1. The sequenced sample was PBMCs or T cells enriched from blood (not recorded which). The CDR3 DNA reads TGTGCCAGCAGTCTCCATGGGACAGGGTCGTACTACGAGCAGTACTTC. It specifies CASSLHGTGSYYEQYF.